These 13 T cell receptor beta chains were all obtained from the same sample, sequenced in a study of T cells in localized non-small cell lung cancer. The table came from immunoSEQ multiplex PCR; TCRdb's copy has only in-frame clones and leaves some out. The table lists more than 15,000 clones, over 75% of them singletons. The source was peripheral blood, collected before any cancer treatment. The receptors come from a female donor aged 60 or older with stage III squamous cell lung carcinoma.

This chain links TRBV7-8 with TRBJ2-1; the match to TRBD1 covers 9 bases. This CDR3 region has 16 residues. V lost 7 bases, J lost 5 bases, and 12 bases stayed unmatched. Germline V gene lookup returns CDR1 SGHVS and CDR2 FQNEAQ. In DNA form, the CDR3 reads TGTGCCAGCACCCGCTTACAGGGGGCGCTAGACAATGAGCAGTTCTTC. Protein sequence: CASTRLQGALDNEQFF.

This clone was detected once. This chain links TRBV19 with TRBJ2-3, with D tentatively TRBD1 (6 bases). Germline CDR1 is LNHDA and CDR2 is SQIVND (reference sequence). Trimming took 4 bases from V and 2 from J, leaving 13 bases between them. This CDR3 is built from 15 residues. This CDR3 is CASSNYRVSTDTQYF. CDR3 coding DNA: TGTGCCAGTAGTAATTACAGGGTTTCCACAGATACGCAGTATTTT.

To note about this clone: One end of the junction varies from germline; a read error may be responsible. This chain's CDR3 is CASSFSGGAETQYF. The CDR3, as DNA: TGTGCTAGCAGCTTTTCTGGGGGCGCGGAGACCCAGTACTTC. V and J are TRBV7-7 and TRBJ2-5, with D possibly matching TRBD1 (6 bases). Germline lookup yields CDR1 SSHAT and CDR2 FNYEAQ (reference sequence). This CDR3 comprises 14 residues.

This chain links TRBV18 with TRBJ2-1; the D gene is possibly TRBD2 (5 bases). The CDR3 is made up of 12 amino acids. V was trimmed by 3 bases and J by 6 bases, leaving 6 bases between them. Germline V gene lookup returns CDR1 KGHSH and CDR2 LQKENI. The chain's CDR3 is CASSPGLNEQFF. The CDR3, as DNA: TGTGCCAGCTCACCCGGACTCAATGAGCAGTTCTTC. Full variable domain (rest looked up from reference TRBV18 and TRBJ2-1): NAGVMQNPRHLVRRRGQEARLRCSPMKGHSHVYWYRQLPEEGLKFMVYLQKENIIDESGMPKERFSAEFPKEGPSILRIQQVVRGDSAAYFCASSPGLNEQFFGPGTRLTVL.

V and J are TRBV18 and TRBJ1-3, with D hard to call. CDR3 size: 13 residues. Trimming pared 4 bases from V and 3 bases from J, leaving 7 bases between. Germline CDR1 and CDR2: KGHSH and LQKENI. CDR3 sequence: CASSHRDGNTIYF. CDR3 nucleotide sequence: TGTGCCAGCTCACATAGGGATGGAAACACCATATATTTT. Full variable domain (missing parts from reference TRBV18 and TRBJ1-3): NAGVMQNPRHLVRRRGQEARLRCSPMKGHSHVYWYRQLPEEGLKFMVYLQKENIIDESGMPKERFSAEFPKEGPSILRIQQVVRGDSAAYFCASSHRDGNTIYFGEGSWLTVV.

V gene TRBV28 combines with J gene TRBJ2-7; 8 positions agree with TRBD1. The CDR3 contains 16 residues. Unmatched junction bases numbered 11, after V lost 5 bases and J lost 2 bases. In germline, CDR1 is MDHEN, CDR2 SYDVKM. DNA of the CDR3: TGTGCCAGCAGTATCCTCAGGGGGCGGACACCCTACGAGCAGTACTTC. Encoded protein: CASSILRGRTPYEQYF.

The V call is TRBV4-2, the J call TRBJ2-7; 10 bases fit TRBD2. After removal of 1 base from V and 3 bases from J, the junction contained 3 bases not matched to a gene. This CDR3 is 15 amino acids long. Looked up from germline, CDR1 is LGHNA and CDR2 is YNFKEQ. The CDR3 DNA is TGTGCCAGCAGCCAAGCTCTAGCGGGGGTCTACGAGCAGTACTTC. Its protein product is CASSQALAGVYEQYF.

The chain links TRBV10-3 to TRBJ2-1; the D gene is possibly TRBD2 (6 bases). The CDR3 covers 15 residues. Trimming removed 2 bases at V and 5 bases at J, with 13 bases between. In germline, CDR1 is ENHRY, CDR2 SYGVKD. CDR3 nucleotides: TGTGCCATCAGTGAGGGGGACTTAGTTGACAATGAGCAGTTCTTC. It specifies CAISEGDLVDNEQFF.

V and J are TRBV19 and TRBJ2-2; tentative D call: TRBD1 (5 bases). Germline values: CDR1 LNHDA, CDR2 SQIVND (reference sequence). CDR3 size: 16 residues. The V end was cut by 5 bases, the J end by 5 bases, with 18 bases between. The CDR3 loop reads CASSPQGRLRTGELFF. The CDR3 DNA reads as TGTGCCAGTAGTCCCCAGGGCAGGTTAAGAACCGGGGAGCTGTTTTTT.

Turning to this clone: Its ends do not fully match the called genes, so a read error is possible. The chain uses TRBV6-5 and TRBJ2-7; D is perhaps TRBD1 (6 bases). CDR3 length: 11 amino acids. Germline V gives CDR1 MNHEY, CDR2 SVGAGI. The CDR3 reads CASSYFEGDRF. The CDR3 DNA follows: TGTGCCAGCAGTTATTTCGAGGGGGACCGGTTC.

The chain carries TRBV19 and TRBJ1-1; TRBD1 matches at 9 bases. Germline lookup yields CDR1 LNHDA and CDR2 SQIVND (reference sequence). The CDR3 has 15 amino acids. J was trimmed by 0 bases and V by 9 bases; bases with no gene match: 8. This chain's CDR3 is CASREQGALNTEAFF. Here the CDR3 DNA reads TGTGCCAGCCGAGAACAGGGGGCCTTGAACACTGAAGCTTTCTTT.

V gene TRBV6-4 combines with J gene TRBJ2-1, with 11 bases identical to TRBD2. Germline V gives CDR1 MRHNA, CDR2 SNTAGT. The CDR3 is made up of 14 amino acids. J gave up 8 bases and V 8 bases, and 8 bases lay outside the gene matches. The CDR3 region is CASGRSGGADEQFF. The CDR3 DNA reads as TGTGCCAGCGGACGTAGCGGGGGGGCTGATGAGCAGTTCTTC.

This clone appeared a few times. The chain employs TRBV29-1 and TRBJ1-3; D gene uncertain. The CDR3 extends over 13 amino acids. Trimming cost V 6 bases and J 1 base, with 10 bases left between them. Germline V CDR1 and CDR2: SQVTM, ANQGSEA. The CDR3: CSVVDGSGNTIYF. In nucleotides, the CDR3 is TGCAGCGTCGTGGATGGATCTGGAAACACCATATATTTT.